A single sample is the source of the 9 T cell receptor beta chains below, sequenced in a study of blood T cell repertoires in COVID-19. Using immunoSEQ multiplex PCR, the repertoire was profiled, and TCRdb retains in-frame clones only, with some absent. The sample shows hundreds of thousands of clones, around 90% of them seen only once. What was sequenced was peripheral blood. The source is a woman between 18 and 30 years old who had recovered from COVID-19.

This rearrangement joins TRBV7-2 to TRBJ2-7; 11 bases line up with TRBD2. The J segment lost 4 bases and the V segment lost 4 bases, leaving 9 bases of the junction unmatched. The CDR3 runs 16 residues. Germline lookup yields CDR1 SGHTA and CDR2 FQGNSA. CDR3 nucleotide sequence: TGTGCCAGCAGCTCCACCGTACTAGCGGGGGCTTACGAGCAGTACTTC. As protein: CASSSTVLAGAYEQYF. Complete variable domain (other parts from reference TRBV7-2 and TRBJ2-7): GAGVSQSPSNKVTEKGKDVELRCDPISGHTALYWYRQSLGQGLEFLIYFQGNSAPDKSGLPSDRFSAERTGGSVSTLTIQRTQQEDSAVYLCASSSTVLAGAYEQYFGPGTRLTVT.

This sequence joins TRBV7-9 and TRBJ2-7; 7 nucleotides align to TRBD1. The CDR3 loop spans 14 amino acids. The germline V gene has CDR1 SEHNR and CDR2 FQNEAQ (reference sequence). The J segment lost 2 bases and the V segment lost 5 bases, leaving 6 bases of the junction unmatched. DNA for the CDR3: TGTGCCAGCAGCCCCCGACAGGGTACCTACGAGCAGTACTTC. This translates into CASSPRQGTYEQYF.

The rearrangement links TRBV5-5 to TRBJ1-5; D not resolved. Germline V gene sequence: CDR1 SGHKS, CDR2 YYEKEE (reference sequence). V was cut by 0 bases and J by 0 bases, with 7 bases left in between. This CDR3 comprises 15 residues. CDR3: CASSLGYSSNQPQHF. The CDR3 DNA sequence: TGTGCCAGCAGCTTGGGGTATAGTAGCAATCAGCCCCAGCATTTT.

J is TRBJ2-1 and V is TRBV7-6; 8 bases fit TRBD1. The CDR3 length is 15 residues. The V gene end was trimmed by 3 bases and the J gene end by 4 bases; junction bases not matched to a gene: 5. Germline CDR1 is SGHVS and CDR2 is FNYEAQ. The CDR3 DNA is TGTGCCAGCAGCTTGCAGGGGGCCCCATACAATGAGCAGTTCTTC. Translating gives CASSLQGAPYNEQFF. Variable domain in full (rest from reference TRBV7-6 and TRBJ2-1): GAGVSQSPRYKVTKRGQDVALRCDPISGHVSLYWYRQALGQGPEFLTYFNYEAQQDKSGLPNDRFSAERPEGSISTLTIQRTEQRDSAMYRCASSLQGAPYNEQFFGPGTRLTVL.

V and J are TRBV6-5 and TRBJ1-3; 9 bases match TRBD1. The CDR3 covers 15 residues. The junction had 5 bases not matched to a gene; V was cut back by 6 bases and J by 2 bases. Germline V CDR1 and CDR2: MNHEY, SVGAGI. The CDR3 loop is CASRRDRVTGNTIYF. The CDR3 coding sequence is TGTGCCAGCAGAAGGGACAGGGTAACTGGAAACACCATATATTTT.

This rearrangement joins TRBV27 to TRBJ2-7, with TRBD2 matching 8 bases. Germline CDR1 and CDR2: MNHEY and SMNVEV (reference sequence). V lost 6 bases, J lost 4 bases, and 11 bases stayed unmatched. The CDR3 has 15 residues. CDR3 bases: TGTGCCAGCAGACTTAGTAGCGGGACGTATTACGAGCAGTACTTC. Translation gives CASRLSSGTYYEQYF.

The rearrangement links TRBV19 to TRBJ2-7; D is undetermined. This CDR3 is 12 amino acids long. CDR1 LNHDA and CDR2 SQIVND come from the germline V gene (reference sequence). V lost 5 bases and J lost 3, with 8 bases in between. The CDR3 region has the DNA TGTGCCAGTAGTGGCACGATCTACGAGCAGTACTTC. It codes for CASSGTIYEQYF.

The chain couples TRBV11-2 to TRBJ2-3, with TRBD1 matching over 9 bases. The CDR3 is made up of 15 amino acids. Germline CDR1 and CDR2: SGHAT and FQNNGV. Germline trimming cut 5 bases from V and 2 bases from J; bases unmatched to any gene: 5. The CDR3 nucleotides read TGTGCCAGCAGCCGTGGACAGGGGATCACAGATACGCAGTATTTT. This encodes CASSRGQGITDTQYF.

This clone was seen only once. V is TRBV9 and J is TRBJ1-5, with D perhaps matching TRBD1 (6 bases). There are 14 residues in the CDR3. Germline values: CDR1 SGDLS, CDR2 YYNGEE. With 3 bases removed from V and 6 bases from J, the gap between germline ends came to 13 bases. CDR3 DNA sequence: TGTGCCAGCAGCGGGGGGACATGGGGTCAGCCCCAGCATTTT. Its protein is CASSGGTWGQPQHF.